This T cell receptor beta chain was profiled in a study of vaccination effects on CD4 cells after COVID-19 (dated by TCRdb to between 2022 and 2023). For the wider study: In the ViraFEST assay, PBMC were stimulated with viral peptide pools, and antigen-specific CD4+ T cell clonotypes were then identified by expansion using TCR sequencing. Each participant received two doses of an mRNA SARS-CoV-2 vaccine, either BNT162b2 or mRNA-1273. Cultures from other donors in the study were sequenced with the Oncomine TCR Beta short-read assay on an Illumina iSeq 100. The full study included around nine COVID-19 convalescent patients and a few SARS-CoV-2-naive healthy vaccine recipients. SARS-CoV-2 spike-specific CD4+ TCR repertoires from before and after mRNA vaccination were compared in COVID-19 convalescent patients and in infection-naive vaccine recipients. About 1.8 million PBMC per well were cultured with around 10 ug/ml peptides in IMDM containing approximately 4.6% human AB serum, around 9.7 IU/ml IL-2 and gentamicin. Overall study results and their limits: Marked clonal contraction was observed in both infection-induced and vaccine-induced clones at late post-vaccination timepoints, consistent with waning T cell responses. Only a small number of convalescent patients were included, and no early post-infection timepoints were available, which limited the study. Among healthy vaccine recipients, nearly all vaccine-induced clones were SARS-CoV-2 mono-reactive, and just 1 of 255 was cross-reactive with common cold coronaviruses.

Taken from the germline V gene (reference sequence), the CDR1 and CDR2 loops are SGHAT and FQDESV. The CDR3, cysteine through phenylalanine, is 11 amino acids long. Of the read, only the CDR3 DNA is kept; its 33 bases are in frame from base 1. Libraries were built with the immunoSEQ multiplex PCR assay. DNA from the cultured, isolated CD4+ T cells was subjected to TCR beta CDR3 sequencing. As for the authors' bioinformatics: Non-productive TCR sequences were discarded, and reads were trimmed to the CDR3 region, with only CDR3s of 7 or more amino acids retained. The MANAFEST web app was used to pick out antigen-specific clonotypes by comparing their expansion in peptide wells with that in reference cultures. To be called positive, a clone needed expansion at FDR<0.05 compared with the reference and with all other wells, an odds ratio greater than 5, and a frequency greater than 0.1% in two replicate wells. A clonotype was called cross-reactive if it was significantly expanded both in SARS-CoV-2 spike wells and in at least one common cold coronavirus spike condition. Levenshtein distance calculated with the stringdist R package was used to assess CDR3 similarity, and unrooted trees were constructed with ape in R 3.6.1. In its TCRdb copy, this immuneACCESS table keeps in-frame sequences only and misses some clones. Where compared with another copy, unresolved V genes explain less than half of these, and the others have no known cause. That table gives V, J and clone size, and the DNA gave D and trimming. The sample table lists tens of thousands of clones, around 80% of them with a count of one. The biggest ten clones account for just under 3% of the sample.

A note on this clone: Its antigen is not yet known. Base qualities are missing; no much larger clone stands one base away.

After less than eleven days of culture, CD4+ T cells were isolated with the EasySep CD4+ T cell isolation kit. None of the healthy vaccine recipients had a prior SARS-CoV-2 infection, which was confirmed by nucleocapsid antibody tests that came back negative both before and after vaccination. On days 3 and 7, half of the culture medium was replaced with fresh IL-2-containing medium. Unless noted otherwise, every peptide stimulation condition was cultured in triplicate wells. PBMC were separated from whole blood using Ficoll-Paque Plus gradient centrifugation and were then either cryopreserved at -140C or used fresh. The QIAamp micro DNA kit was used to extract genomic DNA from the cultured CD4+ T cells.

The origin of this receptor is a human donor who received a COVID-19 vaccine. The sample consisted of CD4+ T cells from PBMCs cultured without peptide, taken before COVID-19 vaccination. This sequence uses TRBV11-1 and TRBJ2-5, and possibly TRBD2, on 6 matching bases. The bases are TGTGGAATGGGGAGGCGGGAGACCCAGTACTTC. This translates into CGMGRRETQYF.